The entry that follows covers one T cell receptor (beta chain) sequence. This record belongs to a study of regulatory and conventional T cells in RAG deficiency. Genomic DNA came from blood conventional CD4+ T cells gated CD25-low CD127-high. The data were produced by immunoSEQ multiplex PCR, yet TCRdb's version contains in-frame clones alone and is incomplete. The sample has 45,000 or so clones, over 80% seen once. The ends were cut back, 0 bases at V and 3 bases at J, with 6 bases in the middle. This CDR3 region has 13 residues. Germline V gene data show CDR1 as SGHNT and CDR2 as YYREEE (reference sequence). In addition, the sample was reused for a study of regulatory T cells. That work contributes: The primer mix had 52 TRBV and 13 TRBJ primers.

This chain uses TRBV5-4 with TRBJ1-2; possible D gene TRBD1, 6 bases. The clonotype comes from a human donor in good health. The sample comprised CD4+ effector T cells sorted from blood. The CDR3 spells CASSLDRDYGYTF. In DNA, the CDR3 is TGTGCCAGCAGCTTGGACAGGGACTATGGCTACACCTTC.